This TCR beta chain was found in a study of vaccination effects on CD4 cells after COVID-19. Sequencing used immunoSEQ multiplex PCR; TCRdb keeps in-frame clones, though not all of them. The table shows roughly 50,000 clones, with 50% to 70% occurring only once. Turning to this clone: As yet, its antigen is unknown.

CDR3 length: 15 residues. Trimming shortened V by 6 bases and J by 6 bases, and 18 bases separated the two germline ends. From germline, CDR1 is SGHTA and CDR2 FQGNSA. The authors isolated CD4+ T cells after ten to eleven days of culture. Here the sequenced sample was CD4+ T cells from PBMCs cultured without peptide, taken before COVID-19 vaccination. The receptor's source is a human donor who received a COVID-19 vaccine. The chain couples TRBV7-2 to TRBJ1-5, with D maybe TRBD1 (6 bases). The CDR3 protein is CASRPQGGTIQPQHF. CDR3 in DNA: TGTGCCAGCAGGCCGCAGGGAGGGACAATTCAGCCCCAGCATTTT.